One and the same sample provided the 17 T cell receptor beta chains below, sequenced in a study of tumor and adjacent non-tumor tissue in lung cancer. RNA was extracted from bulk tissue without any cell sorting. This non-tumor lung sample came from over 3 cm beyond the tumor edge. TCRbeta libraries were built with three rounds of nested PCR, modified from ARM-PCR. TCRdb fed the multiplex PCR reads into MiXCR, producing one record per CDR3 protein. The profile shows fewer than 55,000 distinct CDR3 sequences, roughly 60% of them singletons. Sequenced: distant non-tumor lung tissue. All receptors come from a woman in her thirties or forties with non-small cell lung cancer.

Worth noting for this clonotype: Because it lacks the conserved phenylalanine or tryptophan at the end, this CDR3 is likely a read error. The chain combines TRBV29-1 with TRBJ1-2, with D perhaps TRBD1 (5 bases). Germline lookup yields CDR1 SQVTM and CDR2 ANQGSEA. This CDR3 has 10 amino acids. The CDR3 is CSARDSGYTL. The CDR3 DNA is TGTAGTGCCAGGGATTCGGGCTACACCCTC.

In the case of this clonotype: The junction departs from germline at one end; a sequencing error may be responsible. The chain has TRBV11-2 and TRBJ2-1; 9 nucleotides match TRBD2. The germline gives CDR1 SGHAT, CDR2 FQNNGV. The CDR3 has 15 amino acids. CDR3 sequence reads: CVSSLRLAAANEQLF. Here the CDR3 DNA reads TGTGTCAGCAGCCTGCGACTAGCGGCTGCCAATGAGCAGCTCTTC.

This clonotype occurred many times. V is TRBV29-1 and J is TRBJ2-7; 8 bases align to TRBD1. Losses at the gene ends were 1 base for V and 5 bases for J; bases not matched to a gene: 4. Germline V gives CDR1 SQVTM, CDR2 ANQGSEA. The CDR3 loop spans 13 amino acids. The CDR3 sequence: CSVEGTGGDEQYF. The CDR3 coding sequence is TGCAGCGTTGAAGGAACAGGGGGAGACGAGCAGTACTTC.

By proportion, this clonotype is medium-sized. The chain has TRBV11-2 and TRBJ2-4; D not certain. The CDR3 runs 14 residues. Germline lookup yields CDR1 SGHAT and CDR2 FQNNGV. V lost 5 bases, J lost 4 bases, and 12 bases lay in between. The CDR3 coding sequence is TGTGCCAGCAGCCTCACGGGCAGTAAAAACATTCAGTACTTC. Translated: CASSLTGSKNIQYF.

This clonotype was counted ten times or more. The V gene is TRBV7-3, the J gene TRBJ1-6, with D possibly TRBD1 on 6 matching bases. The CDR3 covers 15 residues. Deletions cut 4 bases from V and 3 bases from J, with 10 bases between. In germline, CDR1 is SGHTA, CDR2 FQGTGA. In DNA, the CDR3 is TGTGCCAGCAGCTCAACAGGGAACTATAATTCACCCCTCCACTTT. This gives the protein CASSSTGNYNSPLHF.

In regard to this clonotype: At one of its ends the junction is not consistent with the germline gene, which may arise from a read error. The rearrangement joins TRBV6-5 to TRBJ2-1; D remains unclear. Germline lookup yields CDR1 MNHEY and CDR2 SVGAGI. The CDR3 contains 15 residues. CDR3 protein: CASSYSGPGHHEQFF. For the CDR3, the DNA is TGTGCCAGCAGTTACTCGGGCCCTGGGCACCATGAGCAGTTCTTT.

This clonotype was seen at least ten times. The gene calls are TRBV6-2 or TRBV6-3 and TRBJ2-7; D might be TRBD1 (6 bases). The CDR3 is 18 amino acids. Germline assignment: CDR1 MNHEY and CDR2 SVGEGT. V dropped 5 bases and J dropped 2 bases, with 25 bases sitting between them. Here the CDR3 reads CASSAARGTGYDPYEQYF. The CDR3 nucleotides are TGTGCCAGCAGTGCCGCCCGGGGAACAGGGTATGACCCCTACGAGCAGTACTTC.

V and J are TRBV11-3 and TRBJ2-1, with 7 bases identical to TRBD2. Germline assignment: CDR1 SGHNT and CDR2 YENEEA. The CDR3 has 16 residues. The CDR3 spells CANCDPGLTANNEQFF. Written as DNA, the CDR3 is TGTGCTAACTGCGATCCGGGACTAACGGCCAACAATGAGCAGTTCTTC.

This clonotype was counted a single time. Since a much larger clone is just one base distant, this may be a read error. The chain couples TRBV5-6 to TRBJ1-1, with D perhaps matching TRBD1 (6 bases). Germline CDR1 SGHDT, CDR2 YYEEEE. The CDR3 is made up of 17 amino acids. The CDR3 coding sequence is TGTGCCAGCAGCTTGTTAGGGATCGGGGGCAAAAACATTGAAGCTTTCTTT. This encodes CASSLLGIGGKNIEAFF.

Turning to this clonotype: One junction end does not reproduce the germline sequence, and a read error may be involved. The V gene is TRBV13, the J gene TRBJ2-7; D is perhaps TRBD2 (6 bases). The CDR3 is 17 amino acids. CDR1 is PRHDT, CDR2 FYEKMQ, per germline (reference sequence). The CDR3 DNA is TGTGCCAGCAGCTTAGTTGGCGGGATCGCGGGGTCCTACGAGCTGTGCTTC. Its protein product is CASSLVGGIAGSYELCF. Complete variable domain (other parts from reference TRBV13 and TRBJ2-7): AAGVIQSPRHLIKEKRETATLKCYPIPRHDTVYWYQQGPGQDPQFLISFYEKMQSDKGSIPDRFSAQQFSDYHSELNMSSLELGDSALYFCASSLVGGIAGSYELCFGPGTRLTVT.

Regarding this clonotype: At one of its ends the junction is not consistent with the germline gene, which may arise from a read error. V is TRBV6-5 and J is TRBJ1-1; unclear D gene. The CDR3 spans 13 residues. Germline values: CDR1 MNHEY, CDR2 SVGAGI. CDR3 residues: CTSGNGPDQEAFF. Here the CDR3 DNA reads TGTACCAGCGGCAATGGGCCAGATCAAGAAGCTTTCTTT.

The chain joins TRBV6-1 to TRBJ2-7; D unresolved. Looked up from germline, CDR1 is MNHNS and CDR2 is SASEGT. The V end lost 5 bases, the J end lost 0 bases, and 14 bases lay between the germline ends. The CDR3 extends over 15 amino acids. CDR3 nucleotides: TGTGCCAGCAGTTTCCTCAGAGTTCTCTCCTACGAGCAGTACTTC. This encodes CASSFLRVLSYEQYF.

This clonotype appeared a few times. One junction end does not reproduce the germline sequence, and a read error may be involved. The chain joins TRBV18 to TRBJ2-7; D is possibly TRBD1 or TRBD2 (5 bases each). In germline, CDR1 is KGHSH, CDR2 LQKENI. This CDR3 is built from 17 residues. The chain's CDR3 is CASSPRDRRDSSYKQYF. CDR3 bases: TGTGCCAGCTCTCCCCGGGACCGAAGAGACTCCTCCTACAAGCAGTACTTC.

Only a few counts were recorded for this clonotype. Given a much more abundant clone one base away, this may be a read error. V and J are TRBV6-5 and TRBJ1-1; D is ambiguous. This CDR3 spans 13 amino acids. The germline V gene encodes CDR1 MNHEY and CDR2 SVGAGI. The DNA for the CDR3 is TGTGCCAGCAGGGGCCTCGTAGAGACTGAAGCTCTCTTT. Its protein product is CASRGLVETEALF.

Note on this clonotype: A much more abundant neighbour one base away suggests this may be a read error. The gene calls are TRBV20-1 and TRBJ2-3; 12 nucleotides match TRBD2. The CDR3 loop spans 19 amino acids. From germline, CDR1 is DFQATT and CDR2 SNEGSKA (reference sequence). Unmatched junction bases numbered 16, after V lost 5 bases and J lost 1 base. This CDR3 is CSAHKTLAGGLGGTDTQYF. CDR3 sequence (DNA): TGCAGTGCTCATAAAACTCTAGCGGGGGGGCTGGGTGGCACAGATACGCAGTATTTT.

This clonotype was seen ten or more times. The chain recombines TRBV11-2 with TRBJ2-2, with TRBD2 as a possible D gene (5 bases). This CDR3 has 16 amino acids. In germline, CDR1 is SGHAT, CDR2 FQNNGV. With 1 base removed from V and 1 base from J, the gap between germline ends came to 10 bases. The CDR3 sequence is CASSLGPSLNTGELFF. In DNA, the CDR3 is TGTGCCAGCAGCTTAGGCCCTAGCCTGAACACCGGGGAGCTGTTTTTT.

This clonotype occurred many times. CDR3 region: CASGRGDSPLHF. The CDR3, as DNA: TGTGCCAGCGGACGAGGGGATTCACCCCTCCACTTT. The chain carries TRBV13 and TRBJ1-6; the D gene is possibly TRBD1 (5 bases). CDR1 PRHDT and CDR2 FYEKMQ come from the germline V gene (reference sequence). V was trimmed by 8 bases and J by 8 bases, leaving 10 bases between them. This CDR3 comprises 12 residues.